A single T cell receptor (beta chain) is shown here with its context. Its target is not known. The CDR3 covers 17 residues. With V trimmed by 3 bases and J by 2 bases, 10 bases remained unmatched. Germline V CDR1 and CDR2: LGHDT, YNNKEL (reference sequence). This sample is part of a study of T cell responses to AZD1222 COVID-19 vaccine. Findings and caveats of the study: Spike was spanned by vaccine-associated CD4 TCRs, which were dominant at 160-218 and 743-854.

Here immunoSEQ multiplex PCR was the method, and the copy in TCRdb shows in-frame clones only, minus some. The profile shows 150,000 or so clones, roughly 92% of them singletons. The specimen comprised peripheral blood, sampled on day 0 of AZD1222 vaccination. The clonotype originates from an adult in good health. This rearrangement joins TRBV3-1 (or the pseudogene TRBV3-2) to TRBJ2-1; 7 bases align to TRBD2. CDR3 nucleotide sequence: TGTGCCAGCAGCCACCCTTTTAGGGGAGGGGCCTACAATGAGCAGTTCTTC. Its protein product is CASSHPFRGGAYNEQFF.